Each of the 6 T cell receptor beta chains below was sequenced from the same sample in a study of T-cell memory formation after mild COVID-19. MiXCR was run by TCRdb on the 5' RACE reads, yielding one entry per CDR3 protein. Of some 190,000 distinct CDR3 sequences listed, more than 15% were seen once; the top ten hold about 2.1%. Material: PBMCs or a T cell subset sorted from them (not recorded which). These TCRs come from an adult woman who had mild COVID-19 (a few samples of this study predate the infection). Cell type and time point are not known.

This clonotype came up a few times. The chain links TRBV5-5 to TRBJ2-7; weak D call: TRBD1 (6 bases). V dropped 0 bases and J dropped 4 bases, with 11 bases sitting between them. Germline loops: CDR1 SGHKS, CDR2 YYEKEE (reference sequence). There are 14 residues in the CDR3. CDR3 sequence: CASSLDLRGYEQYF. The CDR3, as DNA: TGTGCCAGCAGCTTGGACCTCAGGGGTTACGAGCAGTACTTC. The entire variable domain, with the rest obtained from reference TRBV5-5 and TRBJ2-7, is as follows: DAGVTQSPTHLIKTRGQQVTLRCSPISGHKSVSWYQQVLGQGPQFIFQYYEKEERGRGNFPDRFSARQFPNYSSELNVNALLLGDSALYLCASSLDLRGYEQYFGPGTRLTVT.

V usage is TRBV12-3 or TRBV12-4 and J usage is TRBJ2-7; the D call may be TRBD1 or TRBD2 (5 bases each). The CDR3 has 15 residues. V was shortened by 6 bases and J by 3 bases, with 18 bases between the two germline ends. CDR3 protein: CASSSSGARGYEQYF. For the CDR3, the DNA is TGTGCCAGCAGCTCCTCCGGGGCGCGAGGCTACGAGCAGTACTTC.

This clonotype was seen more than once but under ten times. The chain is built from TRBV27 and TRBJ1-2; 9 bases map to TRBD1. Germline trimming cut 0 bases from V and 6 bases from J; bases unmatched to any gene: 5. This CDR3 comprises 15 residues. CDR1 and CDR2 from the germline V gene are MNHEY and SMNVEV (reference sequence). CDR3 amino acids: CASSLSLQGANGYTF. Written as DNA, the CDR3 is TGTGCCAGCAGTTTATCCCTACAGGGGGCTAATGGCTACACCTTC.

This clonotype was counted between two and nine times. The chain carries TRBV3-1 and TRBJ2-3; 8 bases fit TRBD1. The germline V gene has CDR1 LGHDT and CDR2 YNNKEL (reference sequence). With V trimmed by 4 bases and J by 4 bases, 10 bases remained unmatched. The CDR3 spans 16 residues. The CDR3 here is CASSPGQGNLADTQYF. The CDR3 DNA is TGTGCCAGCAGCCCTGGACAGGGCAATCTTGCAGATACGCAGTATTTT.

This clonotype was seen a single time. The CDR3 spells CASSLGIAGAYEQYF. The CDR3 DNA sequence: TGTGCCAGCAGTTTGGGAATAGCGGGAGCCTACGAGCAGTACTTC. J is TRBJ2-7 and V is TRBV6-5; 9 bases fit TRBD2. CDR1 is MNHEY and CDR2 is SVGAGI in the germline V gene. The CDR3 has 15 amino acids. V lost 4 bases and J lost 2; bases outside the gene matches: 6.

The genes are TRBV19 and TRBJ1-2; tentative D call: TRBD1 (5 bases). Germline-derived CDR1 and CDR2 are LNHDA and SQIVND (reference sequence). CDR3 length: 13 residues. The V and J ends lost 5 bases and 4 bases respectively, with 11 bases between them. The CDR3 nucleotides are TGTGCCAGTAGTCCGAGCAGGGCCTATGGCTACACCTTC. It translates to CASSPSRAYGYTF.